Sequencing of this T cell receptor (beta chain) was carried out in a study of OX40 agonist ivuxolimab in advanced cancers. Study details: Three patients got partial responses; one had hepatocellular carcinoma and two had cutaneous melanoma.

The V and J ends lost 0 bases and 0 bases respectively, with 7 bases between them. The CDR3 covers 14 residues. From germline, CDR1 is SGHRS and CDR2 YFSETQ. This table comes from immunoSEQ multiplex PCR, and its TCRdb copy is limited to in-frame clones, with some not included. The sample comprises 98,000 or so clones, about 88% of which are singletons, and about 0.82% rests with the top ten. This clonotype was obtained from an adult with an advanced solid tumor such as melanoma, head and neck, liver or kidney cancer. This chain joins TRBV5-1 and TRBJ2-7, with D unresolved. The starting material was CD4+ or CD8+ T cells sorted from blood, obtained in a trial of the OX40 agonist ivuxolimab. Here the CDR3 DNA reads TGCGCCAGCAGCTTGGCTGGGAACTCCTACGAGCAGTACTTC. This sequence encodes CASSLAGNSYEQYF.